One and the same sample provided the 12 T cell receptor beta chains below, sequenced in a study of T cell changes during pregnancy in multiple sclerosis. Libraries were prepared by immunoSEQ multiplex PCR; TCRdb keeps only in-frame clonotypes and omits some of them. The profile shows approximately 13,000 clones, approximately 90% of them singletons. The specimen was CD8+ T cells from peripheral blood mononuclear cells, collected in the second trimester of pregnancy. The receptors were sampled from a female donor in good health, enrolled as a control in a pregnancy study.

The V gene is TRBV6-5, the J gene TRBJ2-7, with 7 bases aligning to TRBD1. The CDR3 sequence is 16 residues long. The germline V gene encodes CDR1 MNHEY and CDR2 SVGAGI. V trimming: 4 bases; J trimming: 3 bases; junction bases outside the gene matches: 12. Here the CDR3 DNA reads TGTGCCAGCAGTTCCACCACAGGGGAGCTGGGCTACGAGCAGTACTTC. Its protein is CASSSTTGELGYEQYF.

The chain is built from TRBV15 and TRBJ1-2; D gene unclear. Germline-derived CDR1 and CDR2 are LNHNV and YYDKDF (reference sequence). CDR3 size: 14 residues. With 0 bases removed from V and 8 bases from J, the gap between germline ends came to 13 bases. The CDR3 reads CATSRDRQVAGYTF. For the CDR3, the DNA is TGTGCCACCAGCAGAGATCGGCAGGTTGCGGGCTACACCTTC. The variable domain in full, with the rest retrieved from reference TRBV15 and TRBJ1-2, is DAMVIQNPRYQVTQFGKPVTLSCSQTLNHNVMYWYQQKSSQAPKLLFHYYDKDFNNEADTPDNFQSRRPNTSFCFLDIRSPGLGDTAMYLCATSRDRQVAGYTFGSGTRLTVV.

The chain employs TRBV19 and TRBJ2-7; the D gene is possibly TRBD1 (5 bases). There are 11 residues in the CDR3. Germline-derived CDR1 and CDR2 are LNHDA and SQIVND (reference sequence). Between the trimmed V and J ends, which lost 7 bases and 4 bases, there was a span of 8 bases. In DNA form, the CDR3 reads TGTGCCAGTACCTCAGGGTACGAGCAGTACTTC. This translates into CASTSGYEQYF.

This chain links TRBV10-3 with TRBJ2-2; 10 bases map to TRBD2. This CDR3 contains 16 residues. The ends lost 3 bases at V and 7 bases at J; junction bases unmatched: 8. Looked up from germline, CDR1 is ENHRY and CDR2 is SYGVKD. CDR3 nucleotide sequence: TGTGCCATCAGTGAAGCTAGCGGGGGCCGCGACGGGGAGCTGTTTTTT. This translates into CAISEASGGRDGELFF.

The rearrangement links TRBV4-1 to TRBJ1-5, with unresolved D. CDR1 MGHRA and CDR2 YSYEKL come from the germline V gene. This CDR3 has 16 residues. The germline V and J ends were trimmed by 1 base and 7 bases, with 17 bases remaining between them. CDR3 nucleotide sequence: TGCGCCAGCAGCCAAGTTTTAGACTCCATTCAACAGCCCCAGCATTTT. This encodes CASSQVLDSIQQPQHF.

The chain has TRBV19 and TRBJ1-1; no clear D. The CDR3 length is 13 residues. Looked up from germline, CDR1 is LNHDA and CDR2 is SQIVND (reference sequence). Trimming removed 8 bases from V and 4 bases from J, with 14 bases in between. In nucleotides, the CDR3 is TGTGCCAGTTCCTCGGGTTGGATCACTGAAGCTTTCTTT. It codes for CASSSGWITEAFF.

This clone occurred once. The rearrangement uses TRBV7-9 and TRBJ2-5; D gene uncertain. The CDR3 runs to 15 residues. Trimming removed 7 bases from V and 5 bases from J, with 20 bases in between. Germline CDR1 and CDR2: SEHNR and FQNEAQ (reference sequence). CDR3 loop: CASTPSGTPRETQYF. DNA of the CDR3: TGTGCCAGCACCCCGTCCGGAACCCCGCGGGAGACCCAGTACTTC.

CDR3 residues: CASRPREGPGEQYF. The CDR3 coding sequence is TGTGCCAGCAGGCCGAGGGAGGGCCCTGGCGAGCAGTACTTC. The chain links TRBV28 to TRBJ2-7; 7 positions match TRBD2. The length of the CDR3 is 14 residues. Germline assignment: CDR1 MDHEN and CDR2 SYDVKM. V lost 6 bases and J lost 6; bases outside the gene matches: 11. Variable domain in full (rest from reference TRBV28 and TRBJ2-7): DVKVTQSSRYLVKRTGEKVFLECVQDMDHENMFWYRQDPGLGLRLIYFSYDVKMKEKGDIPEGYSVSREKKERFSLILESASTNQTSMYLCASRPREGPGEQYFGPGTRLTVT.

This clone is classed as medium-sized (0.01 to 0.1%). The V call is TRBV19, the J call TRBJ1-5; 8 bases align to TRBD1. From germline, CDR1 is LNHDA and CDR2 SQIVND (reference sequence). This CDR3 region has 13 residues. Trimming at V came to 9 bases and at J to 5 bases, leaving 6 bases not matched to a gene. The CDR3 DNA follows: TGTGCCAGCGACAGGGGTGTATATCAGCCCCAGCATTTT. Amino acids: CASDRGVYQPQHF.

This chain links TRBV11-2 with TRBJ2-1; TRBD1 matches at 7 bases. The germline V gene encodes CDR1 SGHAT and CDR2 FQNNGV. V was pared by 0 bases and J by 3 bases, with 2 bases of the junction left unmatched. There are 15 residues in the CDR3. CDR3 DNA: TGTGCCAGCAGCTTAGACACAGGGGTCTACAATGAGCAGTTCTTC. It yields the protein CASSLDTGVYNEQFF.

J is TRBJ2-1 and V is TRBV9, with TRBD2 matching 11 bases. CDR3 length: 16 residues. Trimming removed 0 bases from V and 4 bases from J; junction bases left unmatched: 3. Germline lookup yields CDR1 SGDLS and CDR2 YYNGEE. CDR3: CASSVVSSGRYNEQFF. CDR3 nucleotides: TGTGCCAGCAGCGTAGTGTCTAGCGGGAGGTACAATGAGCAGTTCTTC.

The genes are TRBV7-9 and TRBJ2-3; D remains ambiguous. The germline V and J ends were trimmed by 1 base and 3 bases, with 8 bases remaining between them. The germline CDR1 and CDR2 sequences are SEHNR and FQNEAQ (reference sequence). The CDR3 runs to 14 residues. This CDR3 is CASSLVVSTDTQYF. CDR3 DNA sequence: TGTGCCAGCAGCTTAGTTGTGAGTACAGATACGCAGTATTTT.